This paragraph reports one TCR beta chain. The data were taken from a study of technical replicates of blood from a few donors. CDR3 length: 14 amino acids. Trimming left V 1 base short and J 8 bases short, with 17 bases between. Germline assignment: CDR1 GTSNPN and CDR2 SVGIG (reference sequence). Data came from immunoSEQ multiplex PCR; TCRdb stores just in-frame clones and leaves some out. The data show fewer than 85,000 clones, approximately 94% seen once. The rearrangement joins TRBV30 to TRBJ1-2; D is uncertain. What was sequenced was T cells isolated from PBMCs. This TCR came from a human donor in good health. CDR3 DNA: TGTGCCTGGAGTGGAACGTCTAAGGCGGAGGGCTACACCTTC. Translating it yields CAWSGTSKAEGYTF.